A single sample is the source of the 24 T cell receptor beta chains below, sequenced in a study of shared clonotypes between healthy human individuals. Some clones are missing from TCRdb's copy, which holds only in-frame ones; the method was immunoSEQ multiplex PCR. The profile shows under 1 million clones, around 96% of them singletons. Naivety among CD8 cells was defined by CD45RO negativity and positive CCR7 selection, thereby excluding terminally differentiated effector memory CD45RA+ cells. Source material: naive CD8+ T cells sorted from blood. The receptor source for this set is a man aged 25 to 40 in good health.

CDR3 coding DNA: TGTGCCAGCAGCTTAGCAGAAACGGTCTACGAGCAGTACTTC. Amino acid sequence: CASSLAETVYEQYF. V usage is TRBV7-6 and J usage is TRBJ2-7; no firm D call. CDR3 length: 14 residues. Germline CDR1 and CDR2: SGHVS and FNYEAQ. V dropped 0 bases and J dropped 3 bases, with 9 bases sitting between them.

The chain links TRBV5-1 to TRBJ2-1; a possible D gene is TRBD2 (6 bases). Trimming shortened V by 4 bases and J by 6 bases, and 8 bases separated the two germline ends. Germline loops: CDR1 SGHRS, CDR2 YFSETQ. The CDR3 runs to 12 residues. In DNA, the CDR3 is TGCGCCAGCAGCGGGGACTCCAATGAGCAGTTCTTC. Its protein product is CASSGDSNEQFF.

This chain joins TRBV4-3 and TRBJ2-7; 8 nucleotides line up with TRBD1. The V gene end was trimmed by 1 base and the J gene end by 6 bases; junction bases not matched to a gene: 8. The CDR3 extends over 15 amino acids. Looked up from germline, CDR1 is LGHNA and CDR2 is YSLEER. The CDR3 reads CASSQGVGQGIEQYF. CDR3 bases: TGCGCCAGCAGCCAAGGGGTAGGACAGGGCATCGAGCAGTACTTC.

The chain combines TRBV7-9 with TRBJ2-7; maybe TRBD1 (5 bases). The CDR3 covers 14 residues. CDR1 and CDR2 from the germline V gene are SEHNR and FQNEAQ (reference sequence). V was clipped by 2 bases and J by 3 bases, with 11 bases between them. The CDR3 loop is CASSLPGKGYEQYF. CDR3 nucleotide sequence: TGTGCCAGCAGCTTACCAGGGAAGGGCTACGAGCAGTACTTC.

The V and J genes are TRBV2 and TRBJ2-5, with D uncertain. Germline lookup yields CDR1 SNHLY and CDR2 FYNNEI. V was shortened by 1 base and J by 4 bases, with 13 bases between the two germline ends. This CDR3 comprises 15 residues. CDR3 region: CASSEGTSGSETQYF. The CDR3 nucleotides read TGTGCCAGCAGTGAAGGGACCTCGGGCTCAGAGACCCAGTACTTC.

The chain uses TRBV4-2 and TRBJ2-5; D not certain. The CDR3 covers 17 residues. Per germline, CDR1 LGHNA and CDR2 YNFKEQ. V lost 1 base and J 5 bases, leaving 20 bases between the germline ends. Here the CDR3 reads CASSQVLATTVGETQYF. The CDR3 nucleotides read TGTGCCAGCAGCCAAGTGTTAGCCACGACTGTCGGGGAGACCCAGTACTTC.

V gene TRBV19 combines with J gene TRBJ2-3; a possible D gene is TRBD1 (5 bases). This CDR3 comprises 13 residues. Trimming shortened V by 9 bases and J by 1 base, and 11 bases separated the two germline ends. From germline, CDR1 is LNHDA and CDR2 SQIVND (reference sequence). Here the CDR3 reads CASQGPGTDTQYF. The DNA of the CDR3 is TGTGCCAGCCAGGGTCCGGGCACAGATACGCAGTATTTT.

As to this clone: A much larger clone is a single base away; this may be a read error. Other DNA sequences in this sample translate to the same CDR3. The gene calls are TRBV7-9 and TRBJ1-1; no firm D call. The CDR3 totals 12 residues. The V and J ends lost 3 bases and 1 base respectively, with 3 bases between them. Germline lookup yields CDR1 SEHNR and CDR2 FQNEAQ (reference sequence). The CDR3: CASSFGNTEAFF. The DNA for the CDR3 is TGTGCCAGCAGCTTTGGGAACACTGAAGCTTTCTTT.

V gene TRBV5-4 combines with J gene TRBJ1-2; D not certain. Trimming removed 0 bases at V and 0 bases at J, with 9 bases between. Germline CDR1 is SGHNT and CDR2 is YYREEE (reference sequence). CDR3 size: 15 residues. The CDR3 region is CASSLGLDANYGYTF. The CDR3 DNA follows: TGTGCCAGCAGCTTGGGGTTGGACGCTAACTATGGCTACACCTTC.

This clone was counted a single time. The CDR3 here is CASSSAGAYNEQFF. DNA for the CDR3: TGTGCCAGCAGTTCCGCGGGGGCCTACAATGAGCAGTTCTTC. The V and J genes are TRBV6-5 and TRBJ2-1; TRBD2 matches 7 bases. The junction had 2 bases not matched to a gene; V was cut back by 4 bases and J by 2 bases. Germline assignment: CDR1 MNHEY and CDR2 SVGAGI. The CDR3 is made up of 14 amino acids.

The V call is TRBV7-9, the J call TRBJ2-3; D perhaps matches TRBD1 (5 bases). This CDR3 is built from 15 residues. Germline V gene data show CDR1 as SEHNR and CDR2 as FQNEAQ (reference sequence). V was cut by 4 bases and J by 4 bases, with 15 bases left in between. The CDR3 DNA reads TGTGCCAGCAGCTCAGTGTTTCAGGGCTCAGATACGCAGTATTTT. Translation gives CASSSVFQGSDTQYF.

The CDR3 DNA sequence: TGTGCCAGCAGCTCGGAGGGGGCCCACGAGCAGTACTTC. Residues: CASSSEGAHEQYF. The chain recombines TRBV5-6 with TRBJ2-7; a possible D gene is TRBD1 (7 bases). V was cut by 3 bases and J by 5 bases, with 12 bases left in between. The CDR3 contains 13 residues. Germline V gene sequence: CDR1 SGHDT, CDR2 YYEEEE.

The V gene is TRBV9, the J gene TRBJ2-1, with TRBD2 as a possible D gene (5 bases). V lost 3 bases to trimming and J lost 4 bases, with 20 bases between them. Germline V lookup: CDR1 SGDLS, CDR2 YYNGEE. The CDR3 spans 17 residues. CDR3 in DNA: TGTGCCAGCAGCGCGAGCTTAGCGAGAGAAGCATACAATGAGCAGTTCTTC. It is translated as CASSASLAREAYNEQFF.

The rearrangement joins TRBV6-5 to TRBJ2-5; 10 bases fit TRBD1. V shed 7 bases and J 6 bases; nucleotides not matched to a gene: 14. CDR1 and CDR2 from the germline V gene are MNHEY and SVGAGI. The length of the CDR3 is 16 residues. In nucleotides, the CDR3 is TGTGCCAGCATTTATCTGGGGACAGGGGCTTTTCAGACCCAGTACTTC. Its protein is CASIYLGTGAFQTQYF.

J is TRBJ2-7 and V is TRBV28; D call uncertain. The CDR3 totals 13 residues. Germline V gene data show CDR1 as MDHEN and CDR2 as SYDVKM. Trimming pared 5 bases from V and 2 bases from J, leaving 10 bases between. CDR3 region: CASSPRKPYEQYF. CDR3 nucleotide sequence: TGTGCCAGCAGTCCCCGGAAGCCCTACGAGCAGTACTTC.

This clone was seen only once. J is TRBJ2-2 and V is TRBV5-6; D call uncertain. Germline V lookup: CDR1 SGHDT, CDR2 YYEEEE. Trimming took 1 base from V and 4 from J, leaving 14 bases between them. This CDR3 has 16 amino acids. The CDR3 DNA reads TGTGCCAGCAGCTTGTCCGCGAAGGTGGGCACCGGGGAGCTGTTTTTT. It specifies CASSLSAKVGTGELFF.

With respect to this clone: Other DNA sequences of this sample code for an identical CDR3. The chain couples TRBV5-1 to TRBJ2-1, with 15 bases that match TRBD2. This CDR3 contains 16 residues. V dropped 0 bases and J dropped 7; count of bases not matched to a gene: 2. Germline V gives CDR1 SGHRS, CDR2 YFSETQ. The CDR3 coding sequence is TGCGCCAGCAGCTTGGGGACTAGCGGGAGGGGAAATGAGCAGTTCTTC. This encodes CASSLGTSGRGNEQFF.

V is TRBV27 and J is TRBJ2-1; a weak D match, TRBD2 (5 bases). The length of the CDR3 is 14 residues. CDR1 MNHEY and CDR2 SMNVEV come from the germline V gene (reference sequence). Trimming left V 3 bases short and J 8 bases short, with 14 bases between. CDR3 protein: CASSFLAEGDEQFF. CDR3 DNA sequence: TGTGCCAGCAGTTTTCTAGCTGAGGGTGATGAGCAGTTCTTC.

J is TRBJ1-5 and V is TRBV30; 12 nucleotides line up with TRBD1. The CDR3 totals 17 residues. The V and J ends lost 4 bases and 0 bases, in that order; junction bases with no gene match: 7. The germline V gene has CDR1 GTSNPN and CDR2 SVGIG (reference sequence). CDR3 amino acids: CAWTRDRGPGSNQPQHF. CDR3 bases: TGTGCCTGGACCCGGGACAGGGGGCCTGGTAGCAATCAGCCCCAGCATTTT.

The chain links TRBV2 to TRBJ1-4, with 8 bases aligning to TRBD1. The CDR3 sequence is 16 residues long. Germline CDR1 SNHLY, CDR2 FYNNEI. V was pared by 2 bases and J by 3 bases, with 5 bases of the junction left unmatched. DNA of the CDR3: TGTGCCAGCAGTGAATGGCAGGGGGCCTCTAATGAAAAACTGTTTTTT. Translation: CASSEWQGASNEKLFF.

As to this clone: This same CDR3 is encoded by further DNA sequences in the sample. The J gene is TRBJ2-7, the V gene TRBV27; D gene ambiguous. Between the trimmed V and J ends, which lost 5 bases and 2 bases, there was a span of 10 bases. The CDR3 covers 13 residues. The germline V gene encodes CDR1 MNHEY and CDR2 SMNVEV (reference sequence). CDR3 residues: CASSIGLAYEQYF. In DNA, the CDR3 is TGTGCCAGCAGTATCGGGCTTGCCTACGAGCAGTACTTC.

CDR3 nucleotides: TGCGCCAGCAGTGACCTCATTGGGACCGGGGAGCTGTTTTTT. Amino acid sequence: CASSDLIGTGELFF. The genes are TRBV10-1 and TRBJ2-2; D not resolved. This CDR3 is 14 amino acids long. Trimming took 3 bases from V and 5 from J, leaving 10 bases between them. Looked up from germline, CDR1 is WNHNN and CDR2 is SYGVQD (reference sequence).

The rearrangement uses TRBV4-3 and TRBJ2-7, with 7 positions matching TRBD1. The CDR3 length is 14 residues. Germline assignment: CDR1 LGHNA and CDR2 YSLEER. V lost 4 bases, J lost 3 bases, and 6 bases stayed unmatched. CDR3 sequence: CASSPDRDNYEQYF. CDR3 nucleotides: TGCGCCAGCAGCCCAGACAGGGATAACTACGAGCAGTACTTC.

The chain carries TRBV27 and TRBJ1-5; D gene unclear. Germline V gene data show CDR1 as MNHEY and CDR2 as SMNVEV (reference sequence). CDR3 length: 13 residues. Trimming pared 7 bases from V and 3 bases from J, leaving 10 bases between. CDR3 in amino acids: CASTNGVNQPQHF. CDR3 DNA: TGTGCCAGCACCAATGGAGTCAATCAGCCCCAGCATTTT.